This T cell receptor (beta chain) was recovered during a study of T cells after yellow fever vaccination. Overall study: When fractions had low cell numbers, they were prepared with SMART-Seq v4 Ultra Low Input. Whole-study results and caveats: Secondary responses were weaker yet peaked faster, day 5 versus 15. Abundant clonotypes from the bulk population could get into FACS-sorted repertoires as contaminants.

Details on this clonotype: The antigen is not known.

The CDR3 is 8 amino acids. The authors made TCR cDNA by 5'RACE template switching, adding a universal primer site and UMIs. TCRdb reanalysed the 5' RACE reads using MiXCR and keeps one entry per CDR3 protein. The data hold approximately 550,000 distinct CDR3 sequences, with about 13% observed a single time. The rearrangement joins TRBV21-1 to TRBJ1-1. TRBV21-1 is given as a pseudogene. The TCR comes from a man younger than 40 who received the YFV17D yellow fever vaccine. Sequencing was performed on PBMCs, taken on the day of the yellow fever booster vaccination. CDR3 protein: CASSKASF. DNA of the CDR3: TGTGCCAGCAGCAAAGCCTCTTTC.